This TCR beta chain was captured by sequencing in a study of CD8+ T cells in alopecia areata (dated by TCRdb to the late 2010s). Turning to the overall study: The treated patients took part in an open-label pilot trial in which moderate-to-severe alopecia areata was treated with oral tofacitinib at 5 to 10 mg twice daily. Patients stayed on tofacitinib for 6 to 18 months and then had 6 months of follow-up off drug so that delayed response and recurrence could be assessed. To study T cell clonal expansion in alopecia areata, the researchers applied high-throughput TCRbeta sequencing to both the C3H/HeJ mouse model and human patients. In humans, TCRbeta sequencing was performed on scalp tissue and on sorted CD4+ and CD8+ peripheral blood T cells from healthy controls and from patients with patchy or totalis/universalis alopecia areata. Patients on tofacitinib were biopsied at baseline and after 4 and 24 weeks of treatment, and several of the patients also had a later scalp biopsy. Scalp clonality was compared among normal scalp (n=4), patchy alopecia areata scalp (n=8), and alopecia totalis/universalis scalp (n=8). RNA was obtained with the PAXgene miRNA kit for fixed scalp, the miRNeasy kit for PBMCs, and the RNeasy kit for mouse skin. immunoSEQ multiplex PCR using 35 Vbeta forward primers and 13 Jbeta reverse primers was used to amplify TCRbeta CDR3 regions. On the study overall, not on this receptor specifically: Unlike mouse skin, which is dominated by gammadelta T cells, normal human skin has resident alphabeta T cells that are also sequenced, and this complicates analysis of the scalp TCR repertoire. Compared with mice, TCR sequences shared between patients were less clear, possibly partly because of HLA diversity across the patient population. Lesional scalp, especially in alopecia totalis/universalis, showed higher clonality and more expanded CD8+ clones than normal scalp, suggesting antigenic drive.

The germline V gene (reference sequence) sets CDR1 to PRHDT and CDR2 to FYEKMQ. Cut back by 5 bases and 5 bases, the V and J ends lie 10 bases apart. From cysteine to phenylalanine, the CDR3 is 12 amino acids long. Only the CDR3 part of the read is kept: 36 bases, read in frame from the first base. Regarding this clone: No cognate antigen has been identified for it. Base quality data are lacking; no much larger clone is found one base away. Other DNA sequences from this sample encode an identical CDR3 as well.

Library preparation used the immunoSEQ multiplex PCR assay. RNA was extracted from all samples and reverse transcribed into cDNA, which served as template for TCR sequencing. First-strand cDNA was synthesized using SuperScript III with a 2:1 mix of oligo-dT and random hexamers. A synthetic immune receptor repertoire was used to gauge amplification bias, and whatever bias remained was removed computationally. In the source study's methods: Raw reads were preprocessed to remove errors, and CDR3 was defined according to IMGT conventions as the region from the conserved cysteine to phenylalanine. Clonality was calculated as 1 minus Shannon entropy normalized by log2 of the number of productive unique TCRs. Whether scalp clones were CD4 or CD8 was inferred by matching scalp TCRbeta sequences against CD4 and CD8 repertoires sorted from blood. TCRdb took this table from immuneACCESS and kept in-frame rearrangements with V and J called. Such tables lack part of the clones; where checked against another copy, unresolved V genes explain under half of the gap, and the rest is unexplained. That table furnishes V, J and clone size, whereas the DNA furnished D and trimming. For this sample the table gives about 150,000 clones, of which 45% to 60% were detected only once. The ten largest clones capture roughly a fifth of the sample.

Reading the label with the study, this specimen's time point is: baseline before oral tofacitinib. From alopecia areata patients, peripheral blood was collected along with lesional scalp punch biopsies. PBMCs were separated by density centrifugation and stained for CD3, CD4 and CD8, after which CD4+ and CD8+ T cells were sorted on a FACSAria. This clonotype was sampled from a human donor with alopecia areata. This sequence uses TRBV13 and TRBJ2-7, with a tentative D gene TRBD1 over 6 matching bases. This specimen was CD8+ T cells sorted from blood, taken at week 0. The encoded CDR3 is CASSTGSDEQYF. The DNA is as follows: TGTGCCAGCAGCACAGGGTCCGACGAGCAGTACTTC.